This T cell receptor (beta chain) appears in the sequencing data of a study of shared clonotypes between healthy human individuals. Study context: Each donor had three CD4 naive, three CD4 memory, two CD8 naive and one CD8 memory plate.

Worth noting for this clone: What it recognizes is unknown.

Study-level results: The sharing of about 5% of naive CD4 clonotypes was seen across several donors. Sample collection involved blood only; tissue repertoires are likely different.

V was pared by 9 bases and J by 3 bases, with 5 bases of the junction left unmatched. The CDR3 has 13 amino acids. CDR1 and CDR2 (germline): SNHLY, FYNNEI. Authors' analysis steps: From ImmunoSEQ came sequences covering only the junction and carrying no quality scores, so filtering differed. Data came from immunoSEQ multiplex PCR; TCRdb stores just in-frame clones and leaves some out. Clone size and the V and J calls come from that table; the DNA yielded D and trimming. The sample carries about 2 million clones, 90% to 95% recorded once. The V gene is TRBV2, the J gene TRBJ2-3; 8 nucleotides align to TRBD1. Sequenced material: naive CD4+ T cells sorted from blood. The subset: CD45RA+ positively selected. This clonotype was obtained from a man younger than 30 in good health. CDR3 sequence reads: CASKDRATDTQYF. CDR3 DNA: TGTGCCAGTAAGGACAGGGCGACAGATACGCAGTATTTT.